Following are 27 T cell receptor beta chains from one sample sequenced in a study of blood T cells in healthy people across ages. A J-beta primer mix and a sample-barcoded 5' primer were used in a second PCR of about 6 to 12 cycles. Each CDR3 protein gets one entry after TCRdb re-called the 5' RACE reads with MiXCR. The profile covers about 1.4 million distinct CDR3 sequences, with approximately 59% appearing a single time and more than 6% taken by the ten largest. The sample taken for sequencing was blood. Source of these receptors: a man aged 18 to 29 in good health.

This clonotype turned up a few times. V gene TRBV27 combines with J gene TRBJ2-3; D is ambiguous. The germline V and J ends were trimmed by 5 bases and 4 bases, with 16 bases remaining between them. The CDR3 has 15 amino acids. The germline V gene has CDR1 MNHEY and CDR2 SMNVEV (reference sequence). This chain's CDR3 is CASSNRFDKPDTQYF. The CDR3 DNA reads TGTGCCAGCAGTAACCGATTTGATAAACCAGATACGCAGTATTTT.

As for this clonotype: Mismatch with germline at one junction end may stem from a read error. The chain employs TRBV6-1 and TRBJ2-1; D uncertain. Germline CDR1 and CDR2: MNHNS and SASEGT. The CDR3 length is 11 residues. CDR3 loop: CASNLIDERFF. CDR3 nucleotide sequence: TGTGCCAGCAACTTAATTGATGAGCGGTTCTTC.

The J gene is TRBJ2-7, the V gene TRBV3-1; 8 positions match TRBD2. Trimming cost V 0 bases and J 7 bases; bases outside gene matches: 8. Looked up from germline, CDR1 is LGHDT and CDR2 is YNNKEL (reference sequence). This CDR3 has 15 residues. CDR3: CASSQEGLGSSEQYF. Here the CDR3 DNA reads TGTGCCAGCAGCCAAGAGGGACTAGGATCGTCTGAGCAGTACTTC.

The CDR3: CASSPDGGAVNEQFF. The CDR3 DNA reads as TGCGCCAGCAGCCCGGATGGGGGGGCAGTGAATGAGCAGTTCTTC. The chain uses TRBV5-1 and TRBJ2-1; D may be TRBD2 (7 bases). The CDR3 totals 15 residues. V gave up 4 bases and J gave up 7 bases, with 18 bases separating them. Germline assignment: CDR1 SGHRS and CDR2 YFSETQ.

The chain links TRBV12-3 or TRBV12-4 to TRBJ1-1; D is unclear. The CDR3 contains 14 residues. Trimming pared 1 base from V and 6 bases from J, leaving 12 bases between. The CDR3, as DNA: TGTGCCAGCAGTTTAGGCGCCAGGTTGGCTGAAGCTTTCTTT. Its translation is CASSLGARLAEAFF.

The chain joins TRBV19 to TRBJ1-1; D is undetermined. V was trimmed by 4 bases and J by 7 bases, leaving 13 bases between them. Germline lookup yields CDR1 LNHDA and CDR2 SQIVND (reference sequence). The CDR3 spans 13 residues. The CDR3 spells CASSRALSDEAFF. The CDR3 DNA reads as TGTGCCAGTAGTAGAGCCCTGAGTGATGAAGCTTTCTTT.

The V and J genes are TRBV7-9 and TRBJ2-1; D gene uncertain. V gave up 5 bases and J gave up 4 bases, with 15 bases separating them. The germline V gene has CDR1 SEHNR and CDR2 FQNEAQ (reference sequence). The CDR3 is 15 residues long. The CDR3 DNA follows: TGTGCCAGCAGCCCTCGTAGGGCCCTATACAATGAGCAGTTCTTC. Protein sequence: CASSPRRALYNEQFF. The whole variable domain, filled in from reference TRBV7-9 and TRBJ2-1, reads DTGVSQNPRHKITKRGQNVTFRCDPISEHNRLYWYRQTLGQGPEFLTYFQNEAQLEKSRLLSDRFSAERPKGSFSTLEIQRTEQGDSAMYLCASSPRRALYNEQFFGPGTRLTVL.

The chain has TRBV11-1 and TRBJ2-2, with 9 bases matching TRBD2. Germline V lookup: CDR1 SGHAT, CDR2 FQDESV (reference sequence). The CDR3 is 17 amino acids. The J segment lost 0 bases and the V segment lost 1 base, leaving 3 bases of the junction unmatched. The CDR3 sequence is CASSLGPSGANTGELFF. The CDR3 region has the DNA TGTGCCAGCAGCTTAGGACCTAGCGGGGCGAACACCGGGGAGCTGTTTTTT.

The chain joins TRBV20-1 to TRBJ1-6; D is unclear. From germline, CDR1 is DFQATT and CDR2 SNEGSKA (reference sequence). Trimming left V 3 bases short and J 5 bases short, with 5 bases between. The CDR3 length is 12 residues. The CDR3 DNA sequence: TGCAGTGCTAGGACTAATAATTCACCCCTCCACTTT. Its translation: CSARTNNSPLHF.

This sequence joins TRBV12-3 or TRBV12-4 and TRBJ2-5, with TRBD2 matching 7 bases. The J call could be wrong; TRBJ2-7 is a better fit for the DNA end. The CDR3 contains 15 residues. CDR3 sequence: CASSFAAGIGDEQYF. The CDR3 bases are TGTGCCAGCAGTTTCGCAGCGGGGATCGGCGACGAGCAGTACTTC.

This chain uses TRBV20-1 with TRBJ2-7; D not resolved. The CDR3 is 12 amino acids. Per germline, CDR1 DFQATT and CDR2 SNEGSKA (reference sequence). Trimming cost V 0 bases and J 5 bases, with 8 bases left between them. The DNA of the CDR3 is TGCAGTGCTAGAGATGTGCTACACGAGCAGTACTTC. This gives the protein CSARDVLHEQYF.

This clonotype was counted between two and nine times. The chain couples TRBV29-1 to TRBJ2-5, with 8 bases lining up with TRBD1. The end of the DNA is better explained by TRBJ2-7, so the J call may be wrong. The CDR3 totals 13 residues. Germline lookup yields CDR1 SQVTM and CDR2 ANQGSEA. This chain's CDR3 is CSVMTGENYEQYF. In DNA, the CDR3 is TGCAGCGTGATGACAGGGGAGAATTACGAGCAGTACTTC.

The rearrangement uses TRBV12-3 or TRBV12-4 and TRBJ2-1; 8 bases are a match to TRBD2. V was pared by 5 bases and J by 2 bases, with 5 bases of the junction left unmatched. The CDR3 has 15 amino acids. CDR3 region: CASSAGLAAYNEQFF. The CDR3 DNA follows: TGTGCCAGCAGTGCCGGACTAGCCGCCTACAATGAGCAGTTCTTC.

V and J are TRBV20-1 and TRBJ1-2; D not certain. Trimming pared 5 bases from V and 1 base from J, leaving 8 bases between. Looked up from germline, CDR1 is DFQATT and CDR2 is SNEGSKA (reference sequence). The CDR3 spans 12 residues. The CDR3 protein is CSAQTVNYGYTF. The DNA of the CDR3 is TGCAGTGCTCAGACGGTTAACTATGGCTACACCTTC.

This clonotype was seen a few times. The CDR3 protein is CASSLPGNLYEQYF. CDR3 nucleotide sequence: TGTGCCAGCAGCCTCCCCGGGAACCTCTACGAGCAGTACTTC. V usage is TRBV3-1 and J usage is TRBJ2-7, with D possibly matching TRBD2 (5 bases). The CDR3 is 14 amino acids. Germline lookup yields CDR1 LGHDT and CDR2 YNNKEL (reference sequence). Trimming shortened V by 4 bases and J by 3 bases, and 13 bases separated the two germline ends.

The chain recombines TRBV20-1 with TRBJ2-5, with no clear D. Trimming removed 6 bases from V and 0 bases from J, with 5 bases in between. Germline V CDR1 and CDR2: DFQATT, SNEGSKA (reference sequence). The CDR3 covers 11 residues. CDR3: CSAVHQETQYF. The CDR3 DNA follows: TGCAGTGCAGTCCACCAAGAGACCCAGTACTTC.

This chain links TRBV27 with TRBJ2-7; TRBD2 aligns across 7 bases. This CDR3 is 14 amino acids long. Trimming took 7 bases from V and 3 from J; bases not matched to a gene: 9. CDR1 is MNHEY and CDR2 is SMNVEV in the germline V gene (reference sequence). The CDR3 DNA reads TGTGCCAGCAAAGTCGGGGGGAATCGCTACGAGCAGTACTTC. This sequence encodes CASKVGGNRYEQYF.

This chain uses TRBV4-3 with TRBJ2-1; D is unresolved. This CDR3 is 15 amino acids long. The V end lost 3 bases, the J end lost 9 bases, and 18 bases lay between the germline ends. Germline CDR1 reads LGHNA; CDR2 reads YSLEER. The CDR3 protein is CASSHAIEGLGEQFF. CDR3 coding DNA: TGCGCCAGCAGCCACGCCATCGAAGGGCTGGGTGAGCAGTTCTTC.

The V and J genes are TRBV4-2 and TRBJ2-1, with a tentative D call TRBD1 (5 bases). The V end lost 11 bases, the J end lost 4 bases, and 15 bases lay between the germline ends. This CDR3 contains 13 residues. CDR1 and CDR2 from the germline V gene are LGHNA and YNFKEQ. CDR3 in amino acids: CAASRTPYNEQFF. CDR3 sequence (DNA): TGTGCCGCGAGCCGGACACCTTACAATGAGCAGTTCTTC.

The rearrangement uses TRBV29-1 and TRBJ2-2; either TRBD1 or TRBD2 may fit D (5 bases each). Trimming left V 7 bases short and J 0 bases short, with 12 bases between. Germline-derived CDR1 and CDR2 are SQVTM and ANQGSEA. This CDR3 has 14 residues. CDR3 in DNA: TGCAGCGCAGAGGGGAAATCGAACACCGGGGAGCTGTTTTTT. It codes for CSAEGKSNTGELFF.

With respect to this clonotype: Since the CDR3 does not end with the conserved phenylalanine or tryptophan, this likely comes from a read error. The rearrangement joins TRBV4-3 to TRBJ2-1; D is perhaps TRBD1 (5 bases). Germline V gene lookup returns CDR1 LGHNA and CDR2 YSLEER. This CDR3 spans 15 amino acids. Deletions cut 4 bases from V and 7 bases from J, with 17 bases between. For the CDR3, the DNA is TGCGCCAGCAGCCCGGAAAGGACAAGGCGGAATGAGCAGTTCTCC. It encodes CASSPERTRRNEQFS.

This clonotype has more than one count but fewer than ten. The rearrangement links TRBV7-6 to TRBJ1-4; D perhaps matches TRBD1 (6 bases). Germline CDR1 SGHVS, CDR2 FNYEAQ. V lost 7 bases, J lost 3 bases, and 18 bases lay in between. The CDR3 sequence is 16 residues long. The CDR3 loop reads CASTLGGQGANEKLFF. The CDR3 nucleotides are TGTGCCAGCACCCTAGGGGGGCAGGGTGCTAATGAAAAACTGTTTTTT.

This chain joins TRBV7-2 and TRBJ2-7, with D possibly TRBD2 on 5 matching bases. Trimming pared 2 bases from V and 6 bases from J, leaving 8 bases between. Germline V gene lookup returns CDR1 SGHTA and CDR2 FQGNSA. This CDR3 is built from 12 residues. DNA of the CDR3: TGTGCCAGCAGCTTAATAGCGACCGAGCAGTACTTC. Translated, it gives CASSLIATEQYF.

J is TRBJ2-1 and V is TRBV6-5, with a possible D match to TRBD2 (5 bases). The V gene lost 0 bases and the J gene lost 13 bases, with 7 bases spanning the gap. Germline loops: CDR1 MNHEY, CDR2 SVGAGI. This CDR3 spans 11 amino acids. As DNA, the CDR3 is TGTGCCAGCAGTTACTCGAGACTACAGTTCTTC. Its protein is CASSYSRLQFF.

The V call is TRBV24-1, the J call TRBJ2-2, with 12 bases lining up with TRBD2. Germline V gives CDR1 KGHDR, CDR2 SFDVKD. This CDR3 region has 18 residues. V was pared by 3 bases and J by 1 base, with 5 bases of the junction left unmatched. The CDR3 sequence: CATSDLRTSGENTGELFF. The CDR3 DNA reads as TGTGCCACCAGTGATCTCCGGACTAGCGGGGAGAACACCGGGGAGCTGTTTTTT.

The rearrangement links TRBV4-1 to TRBJ2-1; D might be TRBD2 (5 bases). V was cut by 4 bases and J by 6 bases, with 13 bases left in between. The germline gives CDR1 MGHRA, CDR2 YSYEKL. This CDR3 is 14 amino acids long. CDR3 sequence: CASSLGPAANEQFF. The CDR3 DNA sequence: TGCGCCAGCAGCCTAGGACCAGCGGCCAATGAGCAGTTCTTC.

The gene calls are TRBV15 and TRBJ2-3; D call uncertain. Trimming took 6 bases from V and 3 from J, leaving 13 bases between them. Germline V gives CDR1 LNHNV, CDR2 YYDKDF (reference sequence). The CDR3 is 14 amino acids. The CDR3 bases are TGTGCCACCAGGGCTGTAGGTGGTACAGATACGCAGTATTTT. It encodes CATRAVGGTDTQYF.